A selection of T cell receptor beta chains follows, all from one sample in a study of metastatic and nonmetastatic thyroid tumors. TCRdb re-called the PCR reads with MiXCR. The top ten hold roughly a quarter of the sample, which has 7,500 to 9,500 clones, 20% to 25% seen once. Sequencing was carried out using tumor tissue. The receptors here all came from a female donor with papillary thyroid cancer or a benign thyroid nodule (not recorded which). Some clones in this sample may be carry-over from other donors' samples. The CDR3 runs from the conserved cysteine through the conserved F or W. A D gene is named only where the DNA matches it firmly. Clone sizes are given selectively: once, few, many, or a class where the clone is expanded.

d_call	v_call	cdr3_length	clone_size	j_call	cdr3_nt	cdr3_aa
TRBD1	TRBV6-1	15	few	TRBJ1-2	TGTGCCAGCATTAACACAGGGGGCGCGGACTATGGCTACACCTTC	CASINTGGADYGYTF
NA	TRBV28	13	few	TRBJ2-7	TGTGCCAGCAGCTCGGACAGTTCCTACGAGCAGTACTTC	CASSSDSSYEQYF
TRBD2	TRBV20-1	13	NA	TRBJ2-3	TGCAGTGCAAGGGACTATAGCACAGATACGCAGTATTTT	CSARDYSTDTQYF
NA	TRBV10-2	16	medium-sized	TRBJ1-3	TGCGCCAGCAGTGCCTTAACAGGGAATCCTGGAAACACCATATATTTT	CASSALTGNPGNTIYF
NA	TRBV28	11	few	TRBJ2-7	TGTGCCAGCAGCTTCCTCTACGAGCAGTACTTC	CASSFLYEQYF
NA	TRBV24-1	14	medium-sized	TRBJ1-5	TGTGCCACCAGTGACCCCTGGGGGGTAGGCCCCCAGCATTTT	CATSDPWGVGPQHF
NA	TRBV5-4	14	many	TRBJ2-1	TGTGCCAGCAGCCTATCTAGCGACCACAATGAGCAGTTCTTC	CASSLSSDHNEQFF
TRBD1	TRBV28	11	medium-sized	TRBJ2-1	TGTGCCAGCAGGAACAGGGGTGAGCAGTTCTTC	CASRNRGEQFF
NA	TRBV7-9	15	NA	TRBJ1-2	TGTGCTAGCAGCTTAAACATCGAGACCTCCTATGGCTACACCTTC	CASSLNIETSYGYTF
TRBD1	TRBV6-5	17	medium-sized	TRBJ2-7	TGTGCCAGCAGTTACCGTGGGGGACAGGGAGTCTCTTACGAGCAGTACTTC	CASSYRGGQGVSYEQYF
NA	TRBV6-5	16	medium-sized	TRBJ2-2	TGTGCCAGCAGTTACGACGGTGGCGTCGACACCGGGGAGCTGTTTTTT	CASSYDGGVDTGELFF
NA	TRBV6-1	12	NA	TRBJ1-5	TGTGCCAGCAGACAGGGTAATCAGCCCCAGCATTTT	CASRQGNQPQHF
TRBD2	TRBV12-5	16	medium-sized	TRBJ2-1	TGTGCTAGTGGTCCCCTAGCGGAACCCACCTACAATGAGCAGTTCTTC	CASGPLAEPTYNEQFF
NA	TRBV11-2	14	many	TRBJ2-3	TGTGCCAGCAGCTCCGGGGTTGTCACAGATACGCAGTATTTT	CASSSGVVTDTQYF
TRBD1	TRBV6-1	15	NA	TRBJ2-3	TGTGCCAGCAGTGACCGACAGGGGGATGCAGATACGCAGTATTTT	CASSDRQGDADTQYF
NA	TRBV28	14	large	TRBJ1-5	TGTGCCAGCAGTCTGGGACGCAGTCATCAGCCCCAGCATTTT	CASSLGRSHQPQHF
NA	TRBV6-1	18	large	TRBJ1-2	TGTGCCAGCAGTGATGGCCTCGGAGGGGGAGGGGCCGGTGATGGCTACACCTTC	CASSDGLGGGGAGDGYTF
NA	TRBV6-1	14	NA	TRBJ1-2	TGTGCCAGCAGTGAGGGGGACAATAACTATGGCTACACCTTC	CASSEGDNNYGYTF
TRBD2	TRBV6-1	15	few	TRBJ2-7	TGTGCCAGCAGTGAAGCGACTAGCGGGGCCTACGAGCAGTACTTC	CASSEATSGAYEQYF
TRBD2	TRBV7-8	15	many	TRBJ2-1	TGTGCCAGCAGCTTAGGACTAGCAGTGAACAATGAGCAGTTCTTC	CASSLGLAVNNEQFF
NA	TRBV7-2	14	few	TRBJ2-7	TGTGCCAGCAGCCAGAGGGAATTGGAGTACGAGCAGTACTTC	CASSQRELEYEQYF
NA	TRBV6-1	18	NA	TRBJ2-4	TGTGCCACCAGTGAAGCCCGGTCCTCGGCGATGGTCAAAAACATTCAGTACTTC	CATSEARSSAMVKNIQYF
NA	TRBV6-5	13	NA	TRBJ1-1	TGTGCCAGCAGTTACGAGGGGGGCACTGAAGCTTTCTTT	CASSYEGGTEAFF
NA	TRBV28	16	NA	TRBJ1-6	TGTGCCAGCAGTCGACGGGGGACTCCCATTCCTTCACCCCTCCACTTT	CASSRRGTPIPSPLHF
NA	TRBV7-9	15	NA	TRBJ2-7	TGTGCCAGCAGCTCCGCTTGGAACCCCTCCTACGAGCAGTACTTC	CASSSAWNPSYEQYF
NA	TRBV12-3/TRBV12-4	17	NA	TRBJ2-4	TGTGCCAGCTGTTTCGAGGGGTGGCGATGGGGTAGGAACATTCAGTACTTC	CASCFEGWRWGRNIQYF
NA	TRBV2	14	few	TRBJ1-5	TGTGCCAGCAGTGGGACGATGAGCAATCAGCCCCAGCATTTT	CASSGTMSNQPQHF
TRBD1	TRBV5-1	13	many	TRBJ2-1	TGCGCCAGCAGCTGGACAGGTTACAATGAGCAGTTCTTC	CASSWTGYNEQFF
TRBD2	TRBV28	14	NA	TRBJ2-3	TGTGCCAGCAGCCCAAAGCGGGGCCCAGATACGCAGTATTTT	CASSPKRGPDTQYF
TRBD1	TRBV7-7	16	many	TRBJ1-1	TGTGCTAGCAGCTTAGAGAGTCAAGGGGGCAACACTGAAGCTTTCTTT	CASSLESQGGNTEAFF
NA	TRBV28	13	many	TRBJ1-5	TGTGCCAGCAGCCTCCGATCGAATCAGCCCCAGCATTTT	CASSLRSNQPQHF
TRBD1	TRBV20-1	11	NA	TRBJ2-7	TGCAGTGCAGGGGGCAGGTACGAGCAGTACTTC	CSAGGRYEQYF
NA	TRBV6-1	14	medium-sized	TRBJ2-1	TGTGCCAGCACCCCGTCGGGCAGATTAAATGAGCAGTTCTTC	CASTPSGRLNEQFF
TRBD1	TRBV6-1	14	once	TRBJ2-1	TGTGCCAGCAGCCTCCGGGACAGGGACAATGAGCAGTTCTTC	CASSLRDRDNEQFF
NA	TRBV9	16	many	TRBJ2-5	TGTGCCAGCAGCGCACAGGGTGGAGGGGGTCAAGAGACCCAGTACTTC	CASSAQGGGGQETQYF
NA	TRBV5-1	15	NA	TRBJ2-2	TGCGCCAGCAGCTTTACTAGGGGACCCACCTGGGAGCTGTTTTTT	CASSFTRGPTWELFF
NA	TRBV6-1	12	medium-sized	TRBJ1-1	TGTGCCAGCAGCCGGACAAACACTGAAGCTTTCTTT	CASSRTNTEAFF
TRBD1	TRBV7-9	13	many	TRBJ1-1	TGTGCCAGCAGTTCAGGACAGGGGTTCGAGGCTTTCTTT	CASSSGQGFEAFF
TRBD1	TRBV6-1	13	NA	TRBJ2-7	TGTGCCAGCACCCCACTACAGGGGGCCGAGCAGTACTTC	CASTPLQGAEQYF
TRBD1	TRBV5-6	16	many	TRBJ1-1	TGTGCCAGCACCAGGACAGGCTCCAACATGAACACTGAAGCTTTCTTT	CASTRTGSNMNTEAFF
NA	TRBV5-1	13	medium-sized	TRBJ2-1	TGCGCCAGCAGTTCCCCCGGCGTGCCAAATCAGTTCTTC	CASSSPGVPNQFF
TRBD2	TRBV19	16	few	TRBJ2-1	TGTGCCAGTAGGCCGTCTAGCGGGCTAACCTACAATGAGCAGTTCTTC	CASRPSSGLTYNEQFF
NA	TRBV4-2	16	few	TRBJ2-1	TGTGCCAGCAGCCCTGGAATACAGGGAGGAGGCAATGAGCAGTTCTTC	CASSPGIQGGGNEQFF
NA	TRBV28	15	NA	TRBJ1-3	TGTGCCAGCGAGGGAGGGGCAATTTCTGGAAACACCATATATTTT	CASEGGAISGNTIYF
TRBD1	TRBV28	13	NA	TRBJ1-1	TGTGCCAGCAGAGGACAGGGAGTAATTGAAGCTTTCTTT	CASRGQGVIEAFF
TRBD1	TRBV27	13	many	TRBJ2-7	TGTGCCAGCAGTTTAGCAGGGGGCAGAGAGCAGTACTTC	CASSLAGGREQYF
TRBD2	TRBV28	15	NA	TRBJ2-1	TGTGCCAGCAGGCTGGGGGGGAGCTCCTACAATGAGCAGTTCTTC	CASRLGGSSYNEQFF
NA	TRBV3-1	14	NA	TRBJ2-2	TGTGCCAGCACCGACCCCGGGACGTCCGGGGAGCTGTTTTTT	CASTDPGTSGELFF
NA	TRBV6-5	16	NA	TRBJ1-3	TGTGCCAGCAGTTACGGGGGGAACTGGGCTGGAAACACCATATATTTT	CASSYGGNWAGNTIYF
TRBD2	TRBV2	15	few	TRBJ2-7	TGTGCCAGCAGTGGAACTAGCGGGAACTCCTACGAGCAGTACTTC	CASSGTSGNSYEQYF
NA	TRBV27	15	NA	TRBJ2-5	TGTGCCAGCAGTTTATCTCTGGGGTTTGGCGAGACCCAGTACTTC	CASSLSLGFGETQYF
TRBD1	TRBV4-1	15	NA	TRBJ2-7	TGCGCCAGCAGCCATAAGACAGGGGACTCCTACGAGCAGTACTTC	CASSHKTGDSYEQYF
NA	TRBV9	15	many	TRBJ1-2	TGTGCCAGCAGTTCAAACCTACAGGGCAACTATGGCTACACCTTC	CASSSNLQGNYGYTF
NA	TRBV12-3/TRBV12-4	15	medium-sized	TRBJ1-6	TGTGCCAGCAGTTTACGATGGACGGGGAATTCACCCCTCCACTTT	CASSLRWTGNSPLHF
TRBD1	TRBV6-2/TRBV6-3	16	NA	TRBJ1-5	TGTGCCAGCAGTTACCCGACAGGGGAAGGAAGACAGCCCCAGCATTTT	CASSYPTGEGRQPQHF
NA	TRBV3-1	15	many	TRBJ2-5	TGTGCCAGCAGCCAAGGGAGGGGTTACCAAGAGACCCAGTACTTC	CASSQGRGYQETQYF
NA	TRBV6-5	15	NA	TRBJ2-2	TGTGCCAGCAGTTTACTCGAGACCGGGCCCGGGGAGCTGTTTTTT	CASSLLETGPGELFF
TRBD1	TRBV5-1	17	NA	TRBJ2-7	TGCGCCAGCAGCTCCCTGGGAGGGACAGGGTTGTTCTACGAGCAGTACTTC	CASSSLGGTGLFYEQYF
NA	TRBV28	13	NA	TRBJ2-7	TGTGCCAGCAGTTCCCTCGACAGCTACGAGCAGTACTTC	CASSSLDSYEQYF
TRBD2	TRBV19	15	many	TRBJ2-4	TGTGCCAGTGCTAGCGGGAGTCTGGTGCGGGACATTCAGTACTTC	CASASGSLVRDIQYF